Detailed here is one T cell receptor beta chain. The sample belongs to a study of blood T cell repertoires in COVID-19. Study in general: The samples span acute and convalescent COVID-19 from the United States, Italy and Spain. PBMCs, B-cell-depleted T cells, or T cells provided the cDNA or gDNA that made up the material.

CDR1 and CDR2 from the germline V gene are LNHDA and SQIVND (reference sequence). J was trimmed by 7 bases and V by 0 bases; bases with no gene match: 4. There are 14 residues in the CDR3. Original processing methods: By means of reference gene primer amplification, nucleated cell counts were estimated. Sequencing used immunoSEQ multiplex PCR; TCRdb keeps in-frame clones, though not all of them. V, J and clone size are taken as reported in that table, and D and trimming were inferred from the DNA itself. The table lists 200,000 to 300,000 clones, 65% to 90% of them singletons. This TCR was recovered from a man aged 40-49 years who had recovered from COVID-19. The specimen was peripheral blood. The V and J genes are TRBV19 and TRBJ1-2; TRBD1 agrees at 8 bases. CDR3 region: CASSIEPGGGGYTF. CDR3 DNA sequence: TGTGCCAGTAGTATAGAACCAGGGGGCGGTGGCTACACCTTC.